The entry below describes one T cell receptor (beta chain). Antigen: not known. This specimen comes from a study of shared clonotypes between healthy human individuals. Execution of the assay was at deep level. TCRdb keeps only in-frame clones here, not all; method: immunoSEQ multiplex PCR. This sample has approximately 2,300,000 clones, with around 93% found just once. General study findings and limits: Among several donors, approximately 5.4% of naive CD4 clonotypes were found in common.

The CDR3 extends over 16 amino acids. Germline V gives CDR1 SGHAT, CDR2 FQNNGV. V dropped 5 bases and J dropped 4 bases, with 20 bases sitting between them. This rearrangement joins TRBV11-2 to TRBJ1-1; the D gene is possibly TRBD1 (6 bases). Source material: naive CD4+ T cells from PBMCs. The subset: CD45RA+ positively selected. The sequence was obtained from a man aged 18-30 years in good health. Some clones in this sample may be carry-over from other donors' samples. The CDR3 nucleotides read TGTGCCAGCAGCCTTCCATCTGGAGGGGGAAGCACTGAAGCTTTCTTT. The encoded protein is CASSLPSGGGSTEAFF.